The 20 T cell receptor beta chains presented below share a single source sample, sequenced in a study of response to subunit inactivated influenza vaccine. TCRdb reanalysed the RT-PCR reads using MiXCR and keeps one entry per CDR3 protein. The sample carries under 800,000 distinct CDR3 sequences, around 14% recorded once. The sequencing here drew on PBMCs from blood, taken roughly 15 days before vaccination. Receptor source: a man aged 45-60 years who received an inactivated influenza vaccine.

This clonotype appeared many times. The chain is built from TRBV15 and TRBJ2-3; D gene ambiguous. This CDR3 region has 14 residues. CDR1 is LNHNV, CDR2 YYDKDF, per germline (reference sequence). V lost 1 base and J lost 5, with 10 bases in between. The CDR3 nucleotides read TGTGCCACCAGCAGAGTTGTCCAGCGAGATACGCAGTATTTT. Amino acids: CATSRVVQRDTQYF. The whole variable domain, filled in from reference TRBV15 and TRBJ2-3, reads DAMVIQNPRYQVTQFGKPVTLSCSQTLNHNVMYWYQQKSSQAPKLLFHYYDKDFNNEADTPDNFQSRRPNTSFCFLDIRSPGLGDTAMYLCATSRVVQRDTQYFGPGTRLTVL.

The chain links TRBV2 to TRBJ2-7; 7 nucleotides line up with TRBD1. The CDR3 is 12 amino acids. Germline V gene lookup returns CDR1 SNHLY and CDR2 FYNNEI. With 5 bases clipped from V and 6 bases from J, the junction kept 4 bases outside the gene matches. The CDR3 is CASSRQGFEQYF. Written as DNA, the CDR3 is TGTGCCAGCAGTCGACAGGGTTTCGAGCAGTACTTC.

In its sample, this clonotype was seen a few times. This chain connects TRBV5-6 to TRBJ2-4, with D tentatively TRBD2 (6 bases). V lost 3 bases, J lost 9 bases, and 13 bases lay in between. The germline V gene has CDR1 SGHDT and CDR2 YYEEEE. This CDR3 has 13 amino acids. The CDR3 sequence is CASSSGASGIQYF. The CDR3, as DNA: TGTGCCAGCAGCTCGGGAGCCTCGGGCATTCAGTACTTC. The entire variable domain, with the rest obtained from reference TRBV5-6 and TRBJ2-4, is as follows: DAGVTQSPTHLIKTRGQQVTLRCSPKSGHDTVSWYQQALGQGPQFIFQYYEEEERQRGNFPDRFSGHQFPNYSSELNVNALLLGDSALYLCASSSGASGIQYFGAGTRLSVL.

This clonotype has only a few counts. This chain joins TRBV4-2 and TRBJ2-7, with D perhaps being TRBD1 or TRBD2 (5 bases each). CDR1 LGHNA and CDR2 YNFKEQ come from the germline V gene. Trimming cost V 0 bases and J 3 bases, with 12 bases left between them. The CDR3 has 15 amino acids. CDR3 region: CASSQDLGVFYEQYF. In DNA, the CDR3 is TGTGCCAGCAGCCAAGATTTGGGGGTATTCTACGAGCAGTACTTC.

The chain employs TRBV11-2 and TRBJ2-2; 11 positions match TRBD1. CDR1 is SGHAT and CDR2 is FQNNGV in the germline V gene. V dropped 1 base and J dropped 5; count of bases not matched to a gene: 6. The CDR3 is 17 residues long. This chain's CDR3 is CASSLGGQGARTGELFF. CDR3 nucleotide sequence: TGTGCCAGCAGCTTAGGAGGACAGGGGGCGCGGACCGGGGAGCTGTTTTTT.

This clonotype occurred many times. The rearrangement links TRBV20-1 to TRBJ2-1, with TRBD2 identical over 13 bases. Trimming cost V 2 bases and J 4 bases; bases outside gene matches: 2. This CDR3 comprises 15 residues. Germline values: CDR1 DFQATT, CDR2 SNEGSKA (reference sequence). CDR3 DNA sequence: TGCAGTGCTAGATTGGGACTAGCGGGGTACAATGAGCAGTTCTTC. As protein: CSARLGLAGYNEQFF.

This clonotype showed up just a few times. J is TRBJ1-1 and V is TRBV5-5; D uncertain. CDR3 length: 11 amino acids. Germline-derived CDR1 and CDR2 are SGHKS and YYEKEE (reference sequence). The V end was cut by 2 bases, the J end by 7 bases, with 6 bases between. The CDR3 loop is CASSLWGEAFF. CDR3 in DNA: TGTGCCAGCAGCTTATGGGGTGAAGCTTTCTTT.

This clonotype occurred a few times. V is TRBV2 and J is TRBJ2-4; D might be TRBD1 (5 bases). Per germline, CDR1 SNHLY and CDR2 FYNNEI. The ends were cut back, 7 bases at V and 5 bases at J, with 12 bases in the middle. The CDR3 runs 13 residues. CDR3 in amino acids: CASNKVGQNIQYF. The CDR3 coding sequence is TGTGCCAGCAACAAGGTGGGGCAAAACATTCAGTACTTC.

This clonotype was found a few times. The chain links TRBV7-2 to TRBJ2-1; D remains unclear. CDR1 SGHTA and CDR2 FQGNSA come from the germline V gene. With 0 bases removed from V and 5 bases from J, the gap between germline ends came to 14 bases. The CDR3 is made up of 16 amino acids. DNA for the CDR3: TGTGCCAGCAGCTTAGCTCGGCGTCTAACGAACAATGAGCAGTTCTTC. As protein: CASSLARRLTNNEQFF.

This clonotype has more than one count but fewer than ten. The J gene is TRBJ2-1, the V gene TRBV10-3; tentative D call: TRBD2 (6 bases). V was trimmed by 5 bases and J by 7 bases, leaving 15 bases between them. The CDR3 is 14 amino acids. CDR1 is ENHRY and CDR2 is SYGVKD in the germline V gene. The DNA of the CDR3 is TGTGCCATCAGTCGTCGGGAGATGGGGAATGAGCAGTTCTTC. Amino acid sequence: CAISRREMGNEQFF.

There are a few counts of this clonotype. The chain has TRBV4-3 and TRBJ2-1; D unclear. The CDR3 has 16 amino acids. CDR1 and CDR2 from the germline V gene are LGHNA and YSLEER. Trimming removed 4 bases at V and 2 bases at J, with 15 bases between. CDR3 region: CASSRSGAGTYNEQFF. CDR3 coding DNA: TGCGCCAGCAGCCGAAGTGGAGCCGGCACCTACAATGAGCAGTTCTTC.

The V call is TRBV7-8, the J call TRBJ1-6, with D possibly being TRBD1 (5 bases). CDR1 is SGHVS and CDR2 is FQNEAQ in the germline V gene. The CDR3 is 14 residues long. Trimming pared 4 bases from V and 5 bases from J, leaving 9 bases between. This CDR3 is CASSSTENNSPLHF. The CDR3 DNA sequence: TGTGCCAGCAGCTCGACAGAGAATAATTCACCCCTCCACTTT.

The rearrangement links TRBV28 to TRBJ2-2; no clear D gene. The germline V gene encodes CDR1 MDHEN and CDR2 SYDVKM. The ends were cut back, 5 bases at V and 1 base at J, with 11 bases in the middle. There are 15 residues in the CDR3. The CDR3 region has the DNA TGTGCCAGCAGTCCGACGGACGGGAACACCGGGGAGCTGTTTTTT. Amino acids: CASSPTDGNTGELFF.

This sequence joins TRBV20-1 and TRBJ2-5; 12 nucleotides match TRBD2. The CDR3 length is 17 residues. V lost 2 bases to trimming and J lost 1 base; unmatched junction nucleotides: 8. Per the germline V gene, CDR1 is DFQATT and CDR2 is SNEGSKA (reference sequence). The CDR3 bases are TGCAGTGCTAGAAGCCTGACTAGCGGGGGACTCCAAGAGACCCAGTACTTC. Translated, it gives CSARSLTSGGLQETQYF.

This clonotype was detected only a few times. The gene calls are TRBV4-1 and TRBJ2-1, with 7 bases matching TRBD2. The CDR3 loop spans 18 amino acids. The J segment lost 6 bases and the V segment lost 7 bases, leaving 21 bases of the junction unmatched. Germline loops: CDR1 MGHRA, CDR2 YSYEKL. DNA of the CDR3: TGCGCCAGCACCAAAGGGAGGCTAGCGGACCTTCGGGCCAATGAGCAGTTCTTC. It codes for CASTKGRLADLRANEQFF.

This clonotype turned up a few times. The rearrangement links TRBV9 to TRBJ2-1; D perhaps matches TRBD2 (6 bases). V lost 3 bases and J 7 bases, leaving 17 bases between the germline ends. From germline, CDR1 is SGDLS and CDR2 YYNGEE. This CDR3 region has 15 residues. The CDR3: CASSDRDSRANEQFF. The CDR3 region has the DNA TGTGCCAGCAGCGACCGGGACTCCAGGGCGAATGAGCAGTTCTTC.

The chain couples TRBV10-3 to TRBJ2-7; TRBD1 matches at 9 bases. The CDR3 is 16 residues long. Trimming cost V 0 bases and J 4 bases; bases outside gene matches: 7. CDR1 ENHRY and CDR2 SYGVKD come from the germline V gene. The CDR3 nucleotides are TGTGCCATCAGTGAGTCGAAAAGACAGGGGGGTTACGAGCAGTACTTC. Encoded protein: CAISESKRQGGYEQYF.

This clonotype was seen many times. In DNA, the CDR3 is TGTGCCAGCAGCTTTCAGGGAGGGCCGTCCGAGCAGTACTTC. Its translation: CASSFQGGPSEQYF. The chain carries TRBV7-2 and TRBJ2-7, with 7 positions matching TRBD2. This CDR3 contains 14 residues. V shed 3 bases and J 6 bases; nucleotides not matched to a gene: 8. Germline values: CDR1 SGHTA, CDR2 FQGNSA.

The V and J genes are TRBV15 and TRBJ2-5; D remains unclear. The CDR3 is 12 residues long. Trimming removed 3 bases at V and 5 bases at J, with 7 bases between. Germline V gene sequence: CDR1 LNHNV, CDR2 YYDKDF (reference sequence). In DNA form, the CDR3 reads TGTGCCACCAGCAGGGCCTTGGAGACCCAGTACTTC. It encodes CATSRALETQYF.

The chain uses TRBV11-2 and TRBJ2-1; TRBD1 or TRBD2 may be the D gene (5 bases each). This CDR3 spans 14 amino acids. V lost 3 bases and J 6 bases, leaving 12 bases between the germline ends. CDR1 and CDR2 from the germline V gene are SGHAT and FQNNGV. CDR3 in amino acids: CASSFYGAGNEQFF. The DNA for the CDR3 is TGTGCCAGCAGCTTTTACGGGGCCGGCAATGAGCAGTTCTTC.